The rows below give T cell receptor beta chains drawn from one sample of a study of response to subunit inactivated influenza vaccine. From the RT-PCR reads, TCRdb called clonotypes with MiXCR, one entry per CDR3 protein. The repertoire holds about 520,000 distinct CDR3 sequences, approximately 7.8% seen once, with about 12% in the top ten. The sequences come from PBMCs from blood, collected 23 to 25 months after vaccination. The receptors originated from a man between 45 and 75 years old who received an inactivated influenza vaccine. Both conserved end residues are part of each CDR3.

j_gene: TRBJ2-1; v_gene: TRBV12-3/TRBV12-4; CDR3aa: CASSHSNSYNEQFF
j_gene: TRBJ1-2; v_gene: TRBV6-5; CDR3aa: CASSYGAANYGYTF
j_gene: TRBJ1-2; v_gene: TRBV11-2; CDR3aa: CASSSATGINYGYTF
j_gene: TRBJ2-1; v_gene: TRBV6-1; CDR3aa: CASTPVSNEQFF
j_gene: TRBJ2-1; v_gene: TRBV12-3/TRBV12-4; CDR3aa: CASSSGDNEQLF
j_gene: TRBJ2-1; v_gene: TRBV24-1; CDR3aa: CATSDPDRSTPSYNEQFF
j_gene: TRBJ1-5; v_gene: TRBV6-2/TRBV6-3; CDR3aa: CAGSSGWEGQPQHF
j_gene: TRBJ2-2; v_gene: TRBV12-3/TRBV12-4; CDR3aa: CATIAGGLGGELFF
j_gene: TRBJ2-3; v_gene: TRBV4-2; CDR3aa: CASKGYADTQYF
j_gene: TRBJ2-7; v_gene: TRBV3-1; CDR3aa: CASSQAGTGGRKTYEQYF
j_gene: TRBJ2-5; v_gene: TRBV20-1; CDR3aa: CSARPLAGGFETQYF